This T cell receptor beta chain was recorded in a study of blood T cell repertoires in COVID-19 (TCRdb year 2020). Background on the whole study: Collaborator samples came from the United States, Italy and Spain and covered acute and convalescent phases of COVID-19. The samples were drawn from two sources: the first 160 participants of the ongoing ImmuneRACE study, and about 1,300 subjects contributed by 6 global collaborators. Where HLA class I and class II types were available, the types were taken from metadata supplied by the sample provider, not from assay-based typing. Deeply sampled blood TCRbeta repertoires from subjects exposed to, actively infected with, or recovered from COVID-19 were included in the dataset. The repertoires were released in a freely available public database intended as a resource for research on the immune response to SARS-CoV-2. The material from the prospective study consisted of cDNA or gDNA derived from T cells, B-cell-depleted T cells, or PBMCs. Nearly every sample came with metadata listing a de-identified subject ID, COVID-19 status, age in years and sex.

General conclusions and limits of the study: How much clinical and demographic metadata was included differed by source and by participant, and the metadata was provided uncurated.

A second Seattle source provided samples from volunteer blood donors who had recovered from COVID-19. Each collaborating institution followed its own protocols to collect whole blood in K2EDTA tubes. Collaborator samples were shipped for TCRbeta analysis as frozen whole blood, isolated PBMCs, or DNA extracted from either sample type. CDR1 MGHRA and CDR2 YSYEKL were looked up in the germline V gene. From its cysteine to its phenylalanine, the CDR3 spans 16 amino acids. The only DNA kept is the CDR3, 48 bases in frame from the first base. Compared with germline, V lacks 1 base and J lacks 13 bases; bases without a gene match: 13. On this clone itself: Its antigen is currently not known. No base quality values were provided; no much bigger clone lies one nucleotide off.

The immunoSEQ Assay, a bias-controlled multiplex PCR, was used to amplify TCRbeta CDR3 regions from genomic DNA. Concerning the study's data processing: The number of nucleated cells in each sample was estimated from the amplification of reference gene primers within the assay. To quantify the absolute abundance of each unique TCRbeta CDR3 rearrangement, sequence reads were collapsed and filtered. For each sample, productive Simpson clonality was calculated as the square root of Simpson's diversity index across productive rearrangements. The clones in this table, taken by TCRdb from immuneACCESS, are in-frame only. Not every clone is retained; where verified, under half of the shortfall comes from an unresolved V gene, and the cause of the rest is unknown. The DNA was the basis for D and trimming; V, J and clone size are from that table. The sample table shows more than 250,000 clones, and 75% to 90% are seen once. Roughly 4.5% of the sample rests with the top ten.

Sequenced input: peripheral blood. This TCR came from a man aged 60 to 69 who had recovered from COVID-19. Recombination linked TRBV4-1 to TRBJ2-1, and TRBD2 aligns with 10 junction nucleotides. The nucleotide sequence is TGCGCCAGCAGCCAAGCCGTTCTAGCGGGGGCCGGCCCTCAGTTCTTC. It is translated as CASSQAVLAGAGPQFF.